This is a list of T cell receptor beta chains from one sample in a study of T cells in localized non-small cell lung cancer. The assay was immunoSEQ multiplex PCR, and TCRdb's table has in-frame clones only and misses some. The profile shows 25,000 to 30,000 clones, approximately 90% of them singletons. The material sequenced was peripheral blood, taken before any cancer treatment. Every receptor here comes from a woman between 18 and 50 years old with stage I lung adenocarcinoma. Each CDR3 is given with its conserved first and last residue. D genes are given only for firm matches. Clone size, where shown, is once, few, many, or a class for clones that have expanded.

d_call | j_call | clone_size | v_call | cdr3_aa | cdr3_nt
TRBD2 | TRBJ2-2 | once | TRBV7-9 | CASSGPSGLNTGELFF | TGTGCCAGCAGCGGACCATCGGGACTAAACACCGGGGAGCTGTTTTTT
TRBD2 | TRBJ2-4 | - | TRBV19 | CATRSGRFAKNIQYF | TGTGCCACCCGTAGCGGGAGGTTTGCCAAAAACATTCAGTACTTC
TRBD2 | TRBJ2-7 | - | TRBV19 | CASSTRDYHYEQYF | TGTGCCAGTAGTACCCGGGACTACCACTACGAGCAGTACTTC
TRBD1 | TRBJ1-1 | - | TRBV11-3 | CASSRQGEAFF | TGTGCCAGCAGCAGACAGGGGGAAGCTTTCTTT
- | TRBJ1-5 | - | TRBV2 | CASVFYSNQPQHF | TGTGCCAGCGTTTTCTATAGCAATCAGCCCCAGCATTTT
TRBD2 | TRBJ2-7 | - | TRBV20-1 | CSAGGVYEQYF | TGCAGTGCTGGGGGGGTGTACGAGCAGTACTTC
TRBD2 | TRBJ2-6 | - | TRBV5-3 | CARVSGGEQSRANVLTF | TGTGCCAGAGTTTCGGGAGGTGAACAAAGTCGGGCCAACGTCCTGACTTTC
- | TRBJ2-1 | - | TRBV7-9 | CASSLPLVTNEQFF | TGTGCCAGCAGCTTACCACTAGTTACCAATGAGCAGTTCTTC
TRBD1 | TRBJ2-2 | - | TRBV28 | CASSFWGTAFGGELFF | TGTGCCAGCAGTTTCTGGGGGACAGCCTTTGGCGGGGAGCTGTTTTTT
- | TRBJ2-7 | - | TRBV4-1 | CASSQDLAYEQYF | TGCGCCAGCAGCCAAGACTTAGCATACGAGCAGTACTTC
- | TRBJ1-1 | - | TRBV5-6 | CASSVLRNTEAFF | TGTGCCAGCAGCGTACTCAGGAACACTGAAGCTTTCTTT
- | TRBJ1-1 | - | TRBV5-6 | CASSLGIIEAFF | TGTGCCAGCAGCTTGGGGATTATTGAAGCTTTCTTT
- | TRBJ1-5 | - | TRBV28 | CASSAGRQPQHF | TGTGCCAGCAGCGCCGGACGCCAGCCCCAGCATTTT
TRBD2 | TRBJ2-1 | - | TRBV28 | CASSLEIAGNNEQFF | TGTGCCAGCAGTTTGGAAATAGCGGGGAACAATGAGCAGTTCTTC
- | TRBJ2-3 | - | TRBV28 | CASLSQGYRPTDTQYF | TGTGCCAGTCTTTCCCAGGGCTACCGTCCCACAGATACGCAGTATTTT
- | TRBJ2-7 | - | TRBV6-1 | CASRDETSYEQYF | TGTGCCAGCAGAGATGAGACGAGCTACGAGCAGTACTTC
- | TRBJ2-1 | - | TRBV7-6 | CASSDRLLFLNEQFF | TGTGCCAGCAGCGACCGACTCCTGTTTCTCAATGAGCAGTTCTTC
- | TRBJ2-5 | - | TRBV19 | CASSIAGAETQYF | TGTGCCAGTAGTATAGCGGGGGCGGAGACCCAGTACTTC
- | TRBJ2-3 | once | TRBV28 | CASSLRTESTDTQYF | TGTGCCAGCAGTTTAAGGACAGAGAGCACAGATACGCAGTATTTT
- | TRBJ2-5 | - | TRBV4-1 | CASSQGTQETQYF | TGCGCCAGCAGCCAGGGAACACAAGAGACCCAGTACTTC
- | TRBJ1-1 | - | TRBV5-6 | CASSLQGPEAFF | TGTGCCAGCAGCTTACAGGGCCCTGAAGCTTTCTTT
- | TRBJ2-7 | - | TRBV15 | CATSRDHSYEQYF | TGTGCCACCAGCAGAGATCACTCCTACGAGCAGTACTTC
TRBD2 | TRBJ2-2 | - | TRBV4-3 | CASSQEWVVGLDTGELFF | TGCGCCAGCAGCCAAGAATGGGTGGTGGGACTAGACACCGGGGAGCTGTTTTTT
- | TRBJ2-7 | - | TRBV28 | CASIHPGGAVDEQYF | TGTGCCAGCATACATCCAGGAGGGGCGGTAGACGAGCAGTACTTC
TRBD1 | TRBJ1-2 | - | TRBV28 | CASSLGQGTYGYTF | TGTGCCAGCAGTTTAGGACAGGGAACCTATGGCTACACCTTC
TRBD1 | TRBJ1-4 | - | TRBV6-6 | CASAKSGTGNEKLFF | TGTGCCAGCGCGAAGTCCGGGACAGGGAACGAAAAACTGTTTTTT
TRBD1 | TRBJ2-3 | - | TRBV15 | CATSSHYLGQGSTDTQYF | TGTGCCACCAGCAGCCACTATTTGGGACAGGGCTCTACAGATACGCAGTATTTT
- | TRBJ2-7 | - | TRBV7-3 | CASSLESGGTYEQYF | TGTGCCAGCAGCTTAGAATCAGGCGGAACCTACGAGCAGTACTTC
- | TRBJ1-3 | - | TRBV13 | CASSMTARGTGNTIYF | TGTGCCAGCAGCATGACGGCCAGGGGAACTGGAAACACCATATATTTT
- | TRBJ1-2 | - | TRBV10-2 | CASSDGAKYGYTF | TGCGCCAGCAGTGACGGGGCCAAATATGGCTACACCTTC
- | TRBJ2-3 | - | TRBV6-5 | CASSYTPSTSDTQYF | TGTGCCAGCAGTTACACCCCCAGCACTAGTGATACGCAGTATTTT